The T cell receptor (beta chain) described here comes from a study of OX40 agonist ivuxolimab in advanced cancers. Overall study context: Under the entry rules, prior anti-PD-1, anti-PD-L1 or anti-CTLA-4 therapy was allowed, and roughly 41% had some. Study conclusions and caveats: The study found that CD8+ T cells averaged more expanded clones than CD4+.

Per the germline V gene, CDR1 is SGHTA and CDR2 is FQGNSA. The ends lost 4 bases at V and 8 bases at J; junction bases unmatched: 10. The CDR3 is 15 amino acids. This clone was found once. Its specificity is not known. Repertoires were generated with immunoSEQ multiplex PCR, while TCRdb's copy carries only in-frame clones and drops some. The profile shows more than 12,000 clones, approximately 80% of them singletons. The rearrangement uses TRBV7-2 and TRBJ1-4, with TRBD1 identical over 7 bases. This specimen was CD4+ or CD8+ T cells sorted from blood, taken in a trial of the OX40 agonist ivuxolimab. This sequence originates from an adult with an advanced solid tumor such as melanoma, head and neck, liver or kidney cancer. This CDR3 reads CASSSRQGEQEKLFF. CDR3 nucleotide sequence: TGTGCCAGCAGCTCACGACAGGGTGAACAGGAAAAACTGTTTTTT.